A selection of T cell receptor beta chains follows, all from one sample in a study of response to subunit inactivated influenza vaccine. TCRdb analysed the RT-PCR reads with MiXCR anew, one entry per CDR3 protein. This sample has fewer than 700,000 distinct CDR3 sequences, with 10% to 15% found just once. Sequenced here: PBMCs from blood, sampled roughly 6 weeks after vaccination. Receptors were obtained from a man aged 45-65 years who received an inactivated influenza vaccine. The CDR3 runs from the conserved cysteine through the conserved F or W. D genes are given only for firm matches. Clone size, where shown, is once, few, many, or a class for clones that have expanded.

J | size | V | D | CDR3 | DNA
TRBJ2-7 | . | TRBV5-6 | TRBD1 | CASSFGTGLPYEQYF | TGTGCCAGCAGTTTTGGGACAGGCTTACCCTACGAGCAGTACTTC
TRBJ1-5 | . | TRBV7-6 | . | CASRGHPQGPQHF | TGTGCCAGCAGGGGACACCCTCAGGGGCCCCAGCATTTT
TRBJ2-7 | . | TRBV7-2 | . | CASSLRGQGGYEQYF | TGTGCCAGCAGCCTTAGAGGGCAGGGTGGCTACGAGCAGTACTTC
TRBJ2-7 | few | TRBV6-2/TRBV6-3 | TRBD2 | CASNLRGTSGSYHEQYF | TGTGCCAGCAACCTAAGAGGGACTAGCGGGAGCTACCACGAGCAGTACTTC
TRBJ2-1 | few | TRBV6-5 | TRBD2 | CASSYSPSGGFNEQFF | TGTGCCAGCAGTTACTCGCCCAGCGGGGGATTCAATGAGCAGTTCTTC
TRBJ2-1 | few | TRBV12-3/TRBV12-4 | . | CASSNVGGTYNEQFF | TGTGCCAGCTCCAACGTCGGCGGGACTTACAATGAGCAGTTCTTC
TRBJ2-1 | . | TRBV20-1 | TRBD2 | CSAESGAYNEQFF | TGCAGTGCCGAGAGCGGGGCCTACAATGAGCAGTTCTTC
TRBJ2-5 | . | TRBV15 | . | CATSRDGGNNQETQYF | TGTGCCACCAGCAGAGATGGGGGGAATAACCAAGAGACCCAGTACTTC
TRBJ1-1 | . | TRBV15 | . | CATSRVASRYLNTEAFF | TGTGCCACCAGCAGAGTAGCATCACGGTACCTAAACACTGAAGCTTTCTTT
TRBJ2-1 | many | TRBV2 | . | CASTFVPGRGPYNEQFF | TGTGCCAGCACATTCGTCCCGGGCAGGGGCCCTTACAATGAGCAGTTCTTC
TRBJ2-1 | few | TRBV20-1 | TRBD2 | CSADPIKVGSGGHNEQFF | TGCAGTGCGGACCCCATCAAGGTTGGGAGCGGGGGGCACAATGAGCAGTTCTTC
TRBJ2-5 | . | TRBV3-1 | . | CASSQALGGKQETQYF | TGTGCCAGCAGCCAAGCACTGGGAGGCAAGCAAGAGACCCAGTACTTC
TRBJ1-6 | few | TRBV2 | . | CASSLEGPNSPLHF | TGTGCCAGCAGCCTCGAGGGGCCGAATTCACCCCTCCACTTT
TRBJ1-1 | few | TRBV11-2 | . | CASSSPLRGPRGNTEAFF | TGTGCCAGCAGCTCCCCTCTCCGGGGGCCAAGGGGGAACACTGAAGCTTTCTTT
TRBJ2-2 | many | TRBV5-1 | . | CASSWTELNTGELFF | TGCGCCAGCAGTTGGACAGAGCTAAACACCGGGGAGCTGTTTTTT
TRBJ2-2 | . | TRBV20-1 | TRBD2 | CSASLRGGDTGELFF | TGCAGTGCTAGTTTGCGGGGGGGAGACACCGGGGAGCTGTTTTTT
TRBJ2-4 | . | TRBV7-2 | TRBD1 | CASSPRDRGSEPYF | TGTGCCAGCAGCCCCCGGGACAGAGGTTCGGAGCCGTACTTC
TRBJ2-7 | many | TRBV12-3/TRBV12-4 | TRBD1 | CASSPSTGNEQYF | TGTGCCAGCAGTCCGTCGACAGGGAACGAGCAGTACTTC
TRBJ2-5 | many | TRBV7-2 | TRBD2 | CASSRTSGGALQETQYF | TGTGCCAGCAGCAGGACTAGCGGGGGGGCCCTCCAAGAGACCCAGTACTTC
TRBJ2-1 | few | TRBV27 | . | CASRPGRYNEQFF | TGTGCCAGCCGACCGGGACGGTACAATGAGCAGTTCTTC
TRBJ2-3 | . | TRBV20-1 | . | CSAEDAGDTQYF | TGCAGTGCCGAGGACGCTGGGGATACGCAGTATTTT
TRBJ2-7 | . | TRBV4-3 | TRBD2 | CASSQDGSGVASYEQYF | TGCGCCAGCAGCCAAGATGGGAGCGGGGTAGCGTCCTACGAGCAGTACTTC
TRBJ1-4 | many | TRBV20-1 | . | CSARLVQPGGEKLFF | TGCAGTGCTAGATTGGTTCAACCCGGCGGGGAAAAACTGTTTTTT
TRBJ1-4 | few | TRBV10-3 | . | CAISKQGMNEKLFF | TGTGCCATCAGTAAACAGGGAATGAATGAAAAACTGTTTTTT
TRBJ2-3 | . | TRBV11-1 | . | CASSLNMDTQYF | TGTGCCAGCAGCTTGAATATGGATACGCAGTATTTT
TRBJ2-1 | few | TRBV7-2 | TRBD2 | CASSFGGGQGEQFF | TGTGCCAGCAGCTTTGGGGGAGGGCAGGGTGAGCAGTTCTTC
TRBJ2-1 | . | TRBV12-3/TRBV12-4 | TRBD1 | CATRLGQGYNEQFF | TGTGCCACTCGATTGGGACAGGGCTACAATGAGCAGTTCTTC
TRBJ2-1 | . | TRBV7-8 | TRBD2 | CASSLRASGRFDEQFF | TGTGCCAGCAGTCTAAGGGCTAGCGGGAGGTTCGATGAGCAGTTCTTC
TRBJ2-2 | few | TRBV9 | TRBD2 | CASSEGGGAIGGELFF | TGTGCCAGCAGCGAAGGCGGGGGGGCCATTGGCGGGGAGCTGTTTTTT
TRBJ2-1 | many | TRBV10-2 | . | CASTSDSNEQFF | TGCGCCAGCACCTCTGATTCCAATGAGCAGTTCTTC
TRBJ2-7 | . | TRBV3-1 | . | CASSPSWGEVYEQYF | TGTGCCAGCAGCCCGTCGTGGGGGGAGGTCTACGAGCAGTACTTC
TRBJ2-7 | . | TRBV29-1 | TRBD2 | CSVASSGGSYEQYF | TGCAGCGTTGCTTCTAGCGGGGGCTCCTACGAGCAGTACTTC